Detailed here is one T cell receptor beta chain. Its antigen remains unknown. The source of the sample is a study of cytomegalovirus exposure and HLA in healthy donors. V lost 0 bases, J lost 0 bases, and 15 bases lay in between. Germline-derived CDR1 and CDR2 are LGHNA and YSLEER. The CDR3 consists of 17 residues. Primers: 60 Vbeta forward and 13 Jbeta reverse. TCRdb's table, derived via immunoSEQ multiplex PCR, lists solely in-frame clones and lacks some. The sample shows about 160,000 clones, roughly 80% of them seen only once. Regarding the study as a whole: In a later analysis, TCR beta V- and J-gene trimming was associated with a missense DCLRE1C variant.

The TCR sequence derives from a man in his fifties in good health and CMV-seropositive. Sequencing was performed on PBMCs. The chain is built from TRBV4-3 and TRBJ2-7; possible D gene TRBD1, 6 bases. The chain's CDR3 is CASSQDLRGGSSYEQYF. CDR3 bases: TGCGCCAGCAGCCAAGATTTGAGAGGGGGAAGCTCCTACGAGCAGTACTTC.